A selection of T cell receptor beta chains follows, all from one sample in a study of beta chain features in type 1 diabetes. Some clones are missing from TCRdb's copy, which holds only in-frame ones; the method was immunoSEQ multiplex PCR. The table includes under 450,000 clones, 11% to 15% detected once. The sample was naive CD4+ T cells from blood. The receptors derive from a young man in good health. CDR3s include the opening cysteine and the closing phenylalanine or tryptophan. The D gene is left open where the match is weak. Some rows mark clone size as missing; the rest say once, few, many or name a class of expanded clone.

>TRBJ1-3|TRBV6-5|NA|TRBD1
CASSPTGRHGNTIYF
TGTGCCAGCAGTCCGACAGGGCGGCATGGAAACACCATATATTTT
>TRBJ2-2|TRBV10-3|NA|NA
CATKNPGATGELFF
TGTGCCACCAAGAACCCAGGGGCAACCGGGGAGCTGTTTTTT
>TRBJ2-1|TRBV20-1|NA|NA
CATSVYNEQFF
TGCGCGACGTCGGTCTACAATGAGCAGTTCTTC
>TRBJ2-7|TRBV21-1|NA|NA
CASSKVGTGTYEQYF
NA
>TRBJ2-1|TRBV4-1|few|NA
CASSQSTQLKGSYNEQFF
TGCGCCAGCAGCCAATCCACCCAACTAAAAGGCTCCTACAATGAGCAGTTCTTC
>TRBJ2-2|TRBV30|NA|NA
CAWSGDRSGELFF
TGTGCCTGGAGCGGGGACCGCTCCGGGGAGCTGTTTTTT
>TRBJ1-1|TRBV13|few|NA
CASSLGLNTEAFF
TGTGCCAGCAGCTTAGGCCTGAACACTGAAGCTTTCTTT
>TRBJ1-2|TRBV10-3|NA|TRBD1
CATSPGQGYGYTF
TGTGCCACGAGTCCTGGACAGGGCTATGGCTACACCTTC
>TRBJ1-2|TRBV15|NA|TRBD1
CATSRDRVGSYGYTF
TGTGCCACCAGCAGGGACAGGGTCGGGAGCTATGGCTACACCTTC
>TRBJ1-6|TRBV5-1|few|NA
CASSLTLGSASPLHF
TGCGCCAGCAGCTTGACGTTGGGGTCAGCCTCACCCCTCCACTTT
>TRBJ2-3|TRBV7-9|few|TRBD2
CASSPGTSGSTDTQYF
TGTGCCAGCAGCCCCGGGACTAGCGGGAGCACAGATACGCAGTATTTT
>TRBJ2-3|TRBV7-2|NA|NA
CASSRDARTDTQYF
TGTGCCAGCAGCCGGGACGCCCGCACAGATACGCAGTATTTT
>TRBJ2-1|TRBV7-9|NA|NA
CASSSLDGYNEQFF
TGTGCCAGCAGCTCGCTGGACGGATACAATGAGCAGTTCTTC